Given below is one T cell receptor beta chain in context. The study counted Cohort 3 donors as recovered given two negative PCRs, clearance, or symptom resolution. The data originate from a study of blood T cell repertoires in COVID-19. Study overall: The samples span acute and convalescent COVID-19 from the United States, Italy and Spain. Sources were T cells, B-cell-depleted T cells, or PBMCs; the material itself was cDNA or gDNA.

The CDR3 is 15 amino acids. V shed 3 bases and J 5 bases; nucleotides not matched to a gene: 8. Looked up from germline, CDR1 is SGHDT and CDR2 is YYEEEE. The authors' processing: Researchers report that nucleated cell counts were estimated from reference gene primer amplification. The data were produced by immunoSEQ multiplex PCR, yet TCRdb's version contains in-frame clones alone and is incomplete. The DNA was the basis for D and trimming; V, J and clone size are from that table. Found here are about 410,000 clones, 85% to 90% of them singletons; the top ten hold approximately 1.5%. This TCR was sampled from a woman aged 30 to 39 who had recovered from COVID-19. Input material: PBMCs or T cells enriched from blood (not recorded which). The chain joins TRBV5-6 to TRBJ1-1, with 9 bases identical to TRBD1. The CDR3 DNA reads as TGTGCCAGCAGCTCAAGCGGGACAGGGCGGACTGAAGCTTTCTTT. Amino acid sequence: CASSSSGTGRTEAFF. The whole variable domain, filled in from reference TRBV5-6 and TRBJ1-1, reads DAGVTQSPTHLIKTRGQQVTLRCSPKSGHDTVSWYQQALGQGPQFIFQYYEEEERQRGNFPDRFSGHQFPNYSSELNVNALLLGDSALYLCASSSSGTGRTEAFFGQGTRLTVV.